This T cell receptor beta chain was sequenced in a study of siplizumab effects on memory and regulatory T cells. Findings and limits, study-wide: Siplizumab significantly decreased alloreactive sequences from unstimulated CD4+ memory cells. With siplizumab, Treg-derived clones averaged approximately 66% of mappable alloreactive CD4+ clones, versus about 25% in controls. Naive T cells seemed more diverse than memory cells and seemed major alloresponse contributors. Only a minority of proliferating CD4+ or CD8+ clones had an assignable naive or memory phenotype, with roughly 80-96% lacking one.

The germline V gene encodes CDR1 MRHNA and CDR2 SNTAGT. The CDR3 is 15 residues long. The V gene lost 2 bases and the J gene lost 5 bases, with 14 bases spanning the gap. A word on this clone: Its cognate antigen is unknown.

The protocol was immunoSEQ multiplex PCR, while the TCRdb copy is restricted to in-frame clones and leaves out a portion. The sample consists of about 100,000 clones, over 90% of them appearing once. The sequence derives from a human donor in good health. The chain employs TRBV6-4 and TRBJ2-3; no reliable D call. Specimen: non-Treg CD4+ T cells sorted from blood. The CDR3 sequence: CASSDRGSSVDTQYF. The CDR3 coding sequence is TGTGCCAGCAGTGACAGAGGTAGCTCTGTAGATACGCAGTATTTT.